This is a list of T cell receptor beta chains from one sample in a study of beta chain features in type 1 diabetes. Here immunoSEQ multiplex PCR was the method, and the copy in TCRdb shows in-frame clones only, minus some. Of about 160,000 clones listed, approximately 8% are singletons. Sequencing used central memory CD4+ T cells from blood. The receptors here all came from a woman in her thirties or forties with type 1 diabetes. The CDR3 runs from the conserved cysteine through the conserved F or W. The D gene is left open where the match is weak. Size tells how often a clone was seen (once, few, many) or the class of an expanded clone, and some rows leave it out.

CDR3nt	CDR3aa	abundance	v_gene	d_gene	j_gene
TGTGCCAGCAGTCGGGACAGGGGGAGCTACAATGAGCAGTTCTTC	CASSRDRGSYNEQFF	NA	TRBV5-5	TRBD1	TRBJ2-1
TGTGCCAGCAGTTGGGGGGTTGGGGATACGCAGTATTTT	CASSWGVGDTQYF	NA	TRBV6-6	NA	TRBJ2-3
TGTGCCAGCAGCCTAAGCTCCTACAATGAGCAGTTCTTC	CASSLSSYNEQFF	few	TRBV7-7	NA	TRBJ2-1
TGTGCCAGCTCAGGGGGACAGGCCTACGAGCAGTACTTC	CASSGGQAYEQYF	few	TRBV18	TRBD1	TRBJ2-7
TGTGCCAGCAGCCGCGGCACCGGGACAGGAGGCAATCCCCTCCACTTT	CASSRGTGTGGNPLHF	NA	TRBV27	TRBD1	TRBJ1-6
TGTGCCAGCAGCATGGGACAGGGGGATGGCTACACCTTC	CASSMGQGDGYTF	NA	TRBV5-6	TRBD1	TRBJ1-2
TGTGCCTGGAGTGTGGAAACAGGAGACAGGCAGTTCTTC	CAWSVETGDRQFF	many	TRBV30	NA	TRBJ2-1
TGTGCCAGCATCCCGGGACAGGGGAAAGAGACCCAGTACTTC	CASIPGQGKETQYF	few	TRBV7-8	TRBD1	TRBJ2-5
TGTGCCAGCAGAGAGGACAGTAATAGTGGCTACACCTTC	CASREDSNSGYTF	NA	TRBV2	NA	TRBJ1-2
TGTGCCAGCAGTTCCGACAGGGCGTGGGGGAACACTGAAGCTTTCTTT	CASSSDRAWGNTEAFF	many	TRBV27	TRBD1	TRBJ1-1
TGTGCCACCAGCAGAGAGACAGGGAGTTACGAGCAGTACTTC	CATSRETGSYEQYF	many	TRBV15	TRBD1	TRBJ2-7
TGTGCCAGTAGTGCCCGCCCTATGGAGCTCTATGGCTACACCTTC	CASSARPMELYGYTF	few	TRBV19	NA	TRBJ1-2
TGTGCCAGCAGCCAAGATGGGCTCGCGATGAACACTGAAGCTTTCTTT	CASSQDGLAMNTEAFF	NA	TRBV4-2	NA	TRBJ1-1
TGTGCCAGCGGACAGCTCTATGGCTACACCTTC	CASGQLYGYTF	NA	TRBV28	NA	TRBJ1-2
TGTGCCACCACACTGGACAGCTCTGGAAACACCATATATTTT	CATTLDSSGNTIYF	many	TRBV10-3	NA	TRBJ1-3
TGTGCCAGCAGCCCCGGACAGAGAATTTCCTATGGCTACACCTTC	CASSPGQRISYGYTF	NA	TRBV7-2	NA	TRBJ1-2
TGTGCCAGCATCCGGCGGGGGATCCAAGAGACCCAGTACTTC	CASIRRGIQETQYF	NA	TRBV28	TRBD2	TRBJ2-5
TGTGCCAGCAGTTTATCTAGGGACAGAAATGAAAAACTGTTTTTT	CASSLSRDRNEKLFF	NA	TRBV27	TRBD1	TRBJ1-4
TGTGCCAGTGGCCTTAGAGGCGAGACCCAGTACTTC	CASGLRGETQYF	many	TRBV2	NA	TRBJ2-5
TGCGCCAGCAGTCCCGGGACTAGCGGGGGGCTACCCAGTCTCACAGATACGCAGTATTTT	CASSPGTSGGLPSLTDTQYF	few	TRBV5-1	TRBD2	TRBJ2-3
TGTGCCAGCAGCCAAGCCCGGAGTACTGAAGCTTTCTTT	CASSQARSTEAFF	few	TRBV4-2	NA	TRBJ1-1
TGCGCCAGCAGCCCACGTGGCCCCATGCCCAACGAGCAGTACTTC	CASSPRGPMPNEQYF	few	TRBV5-1	NA	TRBJ2-7
TGTGCCAGCAGCTTAGGGGACAGGACGGGGAATGAGCAGTTCTTC	CASSLGDRTGNEQFF	few	TRBV7-2	TRBD1	TRBJ2-1
TGTGCCTGGGGCCCGCGGGTGGCCAAAAACATTCAGTACTTC	CAWGPRVAKNIQYF	few	TRBV30	NA	TRBJ2-4
TGCGCCAGCAGCCTCGGGACTAGCTCCTACAATGAGCAGTTCTTC	CASSLGTSSYNEQFF	NA	TRBV4-3	TRBD2	TRBJ2-1
TGTGCCAGCACTACTCAGGTCTATGGCTACACCTTC	CASTTQVYGYTF	few	TRBV6-1	NA	TRBJ1-2
TGTGCCAGCAGAAAAGGGGCAGGGGGGGGCTACACCTTC	CASRKGAGGGYTF	few	TRBV27	TRBD1	TRBJ1-2
TGTGCCAGCTCACCATCGATAGCGGGCACAGATACGCAGTATTTT	CASSPSIAGTDTQYF	NA	TRBV18	NA	TRBJ2-3
TGTGCCAGCAGTTCTCCGGACAGGGATCAGCCCCAGCATTTT	CASSSPDRDQPQHF	many	TRBV28	TRBD1	TRBJ1-5
TGTGCCAGCAGTGGGCCCCGCCGGGAGCAGTACTTC	CASSGPRREQYF	NA	TRBV6-5	NA	TRBJ2-7
TGTGCCAGCAGTGGGGACAGCTACGAGCAGTACTTC	CASSGDSYEQYF	many	TRBV2	TRBD1	TRBJ2-7
TGTGCCAGCAGTTCCGGCAGCGGAGGGCGGGATGGCTACACCTTC	CASSSGSGGRDGYTF	few	TRBV28	NA	TRBJ1-2